Included here is one T cell receptor beta chain sequence, with context. Original processing notes: The assay estimated nucleated cells by amplifying reference gene primers. Only in-frame clones appear in the TCRdb table, and some are missing; sequencing was by immunoSEQ multiplex PCR. V, J and clone size are those of that table, while D and trimming were read from the DNA. The table lists fewer than 85,000 clones, 70% to 90% of them singletons. Germline CDR1 is SGHTA and CDR2 is FQGNSA. The CDR3 length is 16 residues. Trimming took 3 bases from V and 8 from J, leaving 17 bases between them. The sample belongs to a study of blood T cell repertoires in COVID-19. Across the study: PBMCs, B-cell-depleted T cells, or T cells provided the cDNA or gDNA that made up the material.

This receptor was identified in a woman between 55 and 75 years old with acute or convalescent COVID-19. The chain recombines TRBV7-2 with TRBJ2-6, with D possibly TRBD1 on 5 matching bases. Sequences were obtained from peripheral blood. CDR3 coding DNA: TGTGCCAGCAGCTTCTCGGGTGGGGCCTGGCCCAACGTCCTGACTTTC. It yields the protein CASSFSGGAWPNVLTF.